Sequencing of this T cell receptor (beta chain) was carried out in a study of OX40 agonist ivuxolimab in advanced cancers. Study at large: Three individuals attained partial responses, comprising one hepatocellular carcinoma case and two cutaneous melanoma cases.

Notes on this clone: Its antigen is not known. The sample contains more than one DNA sequence encoding this CDR3.

Study-level results: Low normalized T-cell clonal expansion was also seen in some nonresponders. The study did not work out the antigen specificity of the expanded peripheral T cells.

The assay was immunoSEQ multiplex PCR, and TCRdb's table has in-frame clones only and misses some. This table holds about 83,000 clones, roughly 83% found once. This CDR3 spans 15 amino acids. Germline values: CDR1 SEHNR, CDR2 FQNEAQ (reference sequence). V was shortened by 1 base and J by 7 bases, with 13 bases between the two germline ends. This sequence was found in an adult with an advanced solid tumor such as melanoma, head and neck, liver or kidney cancer. The chain recombines TRBV7-9 with TRBJ1-4; D uncertain. Source: CD4+ or CD8+ T cells sorted from blood, taken in a trial of the OX40 agonist ivuxolimab. The CDR3 spells CASSLDGPPREKLFF. The DNA for the CDR3 is TGTGCCAGCAGCTTAGACGGGCCGCCCCGTGAAAAACTGTTTTTT.